This TCR beta chain was sequenced in a study of blood T cells in healthy people across ages. As concerns this clonotype: The antigen remains unidentified.

Then a second PCR, running roughly 7 to 11 cycles, was carried out with a sample-barcoded 5' primer and a J-beta primer mix. Each CDR3 protein is one row after TCRdb ran MiXCR on the 5' RACE reads. The table has under 1,100,000 distinct CDR3 sequences, about 23% seen once; the top ten hold around 0.75%. Study-wide points: No one knew whether donors had CMV, which possibly confounded expanded clonotype changes.

Trimming removed 3 bases from V and 8 bases from J, with 16 bases in between. This CDR3 has 14 residues. CDR1 is SGHTA, CDR2 FQGNSA, per germline. These same data were also listed under a study on T cells of mothers and their children. Turning to that study: The search for persistent microchimeric T cell clones detected none.

The sequenced sample consisted of blood. The receptor comes from a girl aged 2-10 years in good health. This chain joins TRBV7-2 and TRBJ1-1; TRBD1 is a possible D gene (5 bases). CDR3 DNA: TGTGCCAGCAGCTTGGGACTGTTGGGATCCGAAGCTTTCTTT. This gives the protein CASSLGLLGSEAFF.